Here is one TCR beta chain with its context. The antigen is unknown. The data belong to a study of cytomegalovirus exposure and HLA in healthy donors. Study-level findings and limits: The classifier reportedly diagnosed cytomegalovirus status with high sensitivity and specificity. Cytomegalovirus-associated TCR beta chains were listed, numbering 150 to 200. Across donors, most TCRs were seen rarely, yet some public ones were widespread. Subsequent analysis showed first-cohort TCR clusters tending to co-occur in around 130 validation repertoires.

Here immunoSEQ multiplex PCR was the method, and the copy in TCRdb shows in-frame clones only, minus some. This sample has roughly 80,000 clones, with 94% found just once. The CDR3 has 15 residues. Germline CDR1 is LGHNA and CDR2 is YNFKEQ. V lost 3 bases and J lost 6, with 17 bases in between. Sequenced input: PBMCs. The gene calls are TRBV4-2 and TRBJ1-1; D is possibly TRBD1 (6 bases). The sequence was collected from a woman younger than 35 in good health and CMV-seronegative. CDR3 loop: CASSHLNQGTAEAFF. The DNA for the CDR3 is TGTGCCAGCAGCCACCTCAATCAGGGGACCGCTGAAGCTTTCTTT.